Below, 30 T cell receptor beta chains from the same sample are listed, as sequenced in a study of untreated major depressive disorder. Study results and caveats: Depressed patients' CD4+ T cells carried increased TRBV05-01 (Vbeta 5.1) usage versus control CD4+ T cells.

The antigens of these receptors remain unknown. Here immunoSEQ multiplex PCR was the method, and the copy in TCRdb shows in-frame clones only, minus some. The sample lists 15,000 to 20,000 clones, roughly nine tenths occurring once. Material: CD4+ T cells from PBMCs. The receptors stem from a middle-aged woman with major depressive disorder.

This chain connects TRBV30 to TRBJ1-4, with D perhaps matching TRBD1 (6 bases). The V gene's germline CDR1 is GTSNPN and CDR2 SVGIG (reference sequence). V was pared by 2 bases and J by 7 bases, with 17 bases between. CDR3 length: 15 amino acids. The CDR3 DNA follows: TGTGCCTGGAGTCCGCGAGGGGGGCGGAGTGAAAAACTGTTTTTT. Translated: CAWSPRGGRSEKLFF.

The chain uses TRBV5-4 and TRBJ1-2; TRBD1 is a possible D gene (6 bases). The CDR3 is 15 amino acids. Trimming took off 4 bases at V and 6 bases at J, with 19 bases between the two ends. Germline assignment: CDR1 SGHNT and CDR2 YYREEE (reference sequence). CDR3 sequence: CASSPRAGASHGYTF. The CDR3 coding sequence is TGTGCCAGCAGCCCGCGCGCAGGGGCGAGTCATGGCTACACCTTC. The variable domain in full, completed from reference TRBV5-4 and TRBJ1-2, reads ETGVTQSPTHLIKTRGQQVTLRCSSQSGHNTVSWYQQALGQGPQFIFQYYREEENGRGNFPPRFSGLQFPNYSSELNVNALELDDSALYLCASSPRAGASHGYTFGSGTRLTVV.

CDR3 residues: CASSPLTRTGDSNQPQHF. The CDR3 DNA is TGCGCCAGCAGCCCACTAACAAGGACAGGGGATAGCAATCAGCCCCAGCATTTT. The rearrangement joins TRBV5-1 to TRBJ1-5, with 9 bases that match TRBD1. This CDR3 has 18 amino acids. With V trimmed by 4 bases and J by 0 bases, 11 bases remained unmatched. Germline V CDR1 and CDR2: SGHRS, YFSETQ.

This clone was seen a single time. The J gene is TRBJ1-1, the V gene TRBV12-5; a possible D gene is TRBD1 (5 bases). Germline CDR1 and CDR2: LGHNT and FRNRAP. The CDR3 has 15 amino acids. V lost 6 bases and J lost 4, with 18 bases in between. CDR3: CASGGASGGTTEAFF. The CDR3, as DNA: TGTGCTAGTGGAGGGGCCAGCGGCGGAACCACTGAAGCTTTCTTT.

The J gene is TRBJ1-2, the V gene TRBV5-6; TRBD1 matches at 7 bases. The CDR3 has 13 amino acids. The V gene end was trimmed by 5 bases and the J gene end by 8 bases; junction bases not matched to a gene: 9. The germline V gene encodes CDR1 SGHDT and CDR2 YYEEEE. In DNA form, the CDR3 reads TGTGCCAGCAGGTTCAGACAGGGCGGGGGCTACACCTTC. Protein product: CASRFRQGGGYTF.

This sequence joins TRBV6-1 and TRBJ2-7; D call uncertain. V was cut by 11 bases and J by 1 base, with 15 bases left in between. The CDR3 extends over 13 amino acids. Per germline, CDR1 MNHNS and CDR2 SASEGT. The CDR3 sequence: CAASKRASYEQYF. In nucleotides, the CDR3 is TGTGCCGCCTCCAAAAGGGCTTCCTACGAGCAGTACTTC.

In DNA, the CDR3 is TGCGCCAGCAGCTTGAATGAGGTCCCAGATACGCAGTATTTT. Translation: CASSLNEVPDTQYF. The rearrangement joins TRBV5-1 to TRBJ2-3; D is unclear. This CDR3 region has 14 residues. Trimming took off 1 base at V and 4 bases at J, with 10 bases between the two ends. Per the germline V gene, CDR1 is SGHRS and CDR2 is YFSETQ.

The chain joins TRBV2 to TRBJ2-3, with TRBD2 identical over 10 bases. Per germline, CDR1 SNHLY and CDR2 FYNNEI. Trimming removed 7 bases from V and 0 bases from J; junction bases left unmatched: 7. CDR3 length equals 16 residues. CDR3 sequence: CASTSSGGFSTDTQYF. DNA for the CDR3: TGTGCCAGCACCAGTAGCGGGGGGTTTAGCACAGATACGCAGTATTTT.

This sequence joins TRBV19 and TRBJ2-5; 8 nucleotides match TRBD1. The CDR3 loop spans 14 amino acids. The germline gives CDR1 LNHDA, CDR2 SQIVND (reference sequence). With V trimmed by 3 bases and J by 5 bases, 5 bases remained unmatched. CDR3 sequence reads: CASSIGQGAETQYF. For the CDR3, the DNA is TGTGCCAGTAGTATTGGGCAGGGGGCCGAGACCCAGTACTTC.

This rearrangement joins TRBV6-1 to TRBJ1-5, with 10 positions matching TRBD1. The length of the CDR3 is 15 residues. Per germline, CDR1 MNHNS and CDR2 SASEGT. With 5 bases clipped from V and 7 bases from J, the junction kept 8 bases outside the gene matches. The CDR3 protein is CASSLSGTGDQPQHF. CDR3 coding DNA: TGTGCCAGCAGTCTCTCCGGGACAGGGGACCAGCCCCAGCATTTT.

The chain joins TRBV18 to TRBJ1-1, with D maybe TRBD1 (5 bases). Germline V CDR1 and CDR2: KGHSH, LQKENI. V was clipped by 5 bases and J by 1 base, with 11 bases between them. This CDR3 is built from 14 residues. CDR3 region: CASSITGANTEAFF. CDR3 nucleotides: TGTGCCAGCTCAATCACAGGAGCGAACACTGAAGCTTTCTTT.

The chain joins TRBV5-1 to TRBJ1-2; D may be TRBD1 (5 bases). The germline gives CDR1 SGHRS, CDR2 YFSETQ. The ends were cut back, 0 bases at V and 0 bases at J, with 21 bases in the middle. The length of the CDR3 is 19 residues. This chain's CDR3 is CASSLAQQASQRANYGYTF. CDR3 nucleotides: TGCGCCAGCAGCTTGGCCCAACAGGCCTCTCAGAGGGCTAACTATGGCTACACCTTC.

The chain uses TRBV30 and TRBJ2-5; tentatively, D is TRBD1 (5 bases). V was cut by 1 base and J by 11 bases, with 11 bases left in between. The germline V gene has CDR1 GTSNPN and CDR2 SVGIG (reference sequence). This CDR3 is 11 amino acids long. The CDR3 sequence: CAWSAPGLQYF. As DNA, the CDR3 is TGTGCCTGGAGTGCCCCAGGGCTTCAGTACTTC. Drawing the rest from reference TRBV30 and TRBJ2-5, the complete variable domain is SQTIHQWPATLVQPVGSPLSLECTVEGTSNPNLYWYRQAAGRGLQLLFYSVGIGQISSEVPQNLSASRPQDRQFILSSKKLLLSDSGFYLCAWSAPGLQYFGPGTRLLVL.

CDR3 DNA sequence: TGTGCCAGCTCACCCTCTCAAGAGACCCAGTACTTC. It translates to CASSPSQETQYF. The chain recombines TRBV18 with TRBJ2-5; D is ambiguous. Germline lookup yields CDR1 KGHSH and CDR2 LQKENI. The CDR3 runs to 12 residues. V was shortened by 3 bases and J by 2 bases, with 4 bases between the two germline ends.

V gene TRBV5-4 combines with J gene TRBJ2-6, with 7 bases lining up with TRBD1. CDR3 length: 18 amino acids. Germline V gene data show CDR1 as SGHNT and CDR2 as YYREEE (reference sequence). V was clipped by 3 bases and J by 1 base; unmatched bases: 10. The CDR3 DNA reads as TGTGCCAGCAGCTCGACTACAGGGGCCCTATCTGGGGCCAACGTCCTGACTTTC. It yields the protein CASSSTTGALSGANVLTF.

CDR3 amino acids: CASSWAQGDTQYF. CDR3 bases: TGTGCCAGCAGCTGGGCCCAGGGAGATACGCAGTATTTT. The gene calls are TRBV7-3 and TRBJ2-3; maybe TRBD1 (5 bases). The ends were cut back, 4 bases at V and 5 bases at J, with 10 bases in the middle. Germline CDR1 is SGHTA and CDR2 is FQGTGA. The CDR3 has 13 residues.

The chain couples TRBV5-1 to TRBJ1-2; 8 bases map to TRBD1. Germline loops: CDR1 SGHRS, CDR2 YFSETQ. Trimming cost V 3 bases and J 4 bases; bases outside gene matches: 11. This CDR3 has 16 residues. Here the CDR3 reads CASSSSDRGYGYGYTF. DNA for the CDR3: TGCGCCAGCAGCTCTTCAGACAGGGGATATGGCTATGGCTACACCTTC. Drawing the rest from reference TRBV5-1 and TRBJ1-2, the complete variable domain is KAGVTQTPRYLIKTRGQQVTLSCSPISGHRSVSWYQQTPGQGLQFLFEYFSETQRNKGNFPGRFSGRQFSNSRSEMNVSTLELGDSALYLCASSSSDRGYGYGYTFGSGTRLTVV.

This rearrangement joins TRBV30 to TRBJ1-4; 7 nucleotides match TRBD1. V gave up 5 bases and J gave up 6 bases; unmatched junction bases: 3. Germline CDR1 is GTSNPN and CDR2 is SVGIG (reference sequence). This CDR3 has 12 residues. CDR3 bases: TGTGCCTGGGGACAGGTTTATGAAAAACTGTTTTTT. As protein: CAWGQVYEKLFF.

This clone has only a few counts. V is TRBV6-1 and J is TRBJ1-5; D uncertain. V lost 5 bases to trimming and J lost 0 bases, with 5 bases between them. CDR1 and CDR2 (germline): MNHNS, SASEGT. The CDR3 is made up of 13 amino acids. CDR3 in amino acids: CASSTSSNQPQHF. CDR3 DNA: TGTGCCAGCAGTACAAGTAGCAATCAGCCCCAGCATTTT.

This chain connects TRBV9 to TRBJ2-6; unclear D gene. The ends were cut back, 3 bases at V and 0 bases at J, with 7 bases in the middle. The CDR3 spans 15 residues. Germline values: CDR1 SGDLS, CDR2 YYNGEE. CDR3 DNA sequence: TGTGCCAGCAGCGCCACCTCCTCTGGGGCCAACGTCCTGACTTTC. Encoded protein: CASSATSSGANVLTF.

The chain uses TRBV4-1 and TRBJ2-3; D is uncertain. Germline V lookup: CDR1 MGHRA, CDR2 YSYEKL. The V gene lost 7 bases and the J gene lost 1 base, with 12 bases spanning the gap. The CDR3 consists of 14 residues. CDR3 sequence reads: CASNTAPGTDTQYF. The CDR3 coding sequence is TGCGCCAGCAACACGGCTCCTGGCACAGATACGCAGTATTTT.

The chain combines TRBV30 with TRBJ2-3, with 7 bases identical to TRBD1. The CDR3 runs 14 residues. The V segment lost 4 bases and the J segment 2 bases; nucleotides outside the gene matches: 6. Germline V gene data show CDR1 as GTSNPN and CDR2 as SVGIG (reference sequence). DNA of the CDR3: TGTGCCTGGACCGACAGGGCCTACACAGATACGCAGTATTTT. Residues: CAWTDRAYTDTQYF.

The CDR3 region is CATSRPQGRNTEAFF. CDR3 nucleotides: TGTGCCACCAGCAGACCCCAAGGTCGGAACACTGAAGCTTTCTTT. The chain carries TRBV15 and TRBJ1-1; D is unresolved. Trimming removed 2 bases from V and 1 base from J, with 11 bases in between. The CDR3 spans 15 residues. Germline CDR1 reads LNHNV; CDR2 reads YYDKDF (reference sequence).

V and J are TRBV11-2 and TRBJ2-7; TRBD1 might be the D (6 bases). The length of the CDR3 is 14 residues. Trimming removed 0 bases at V and 4 bases at J, with 10 bases between. Germline V lookup: CDR1 SGHAT, CDR2 FQNNGV. CDR3 loop: CASSLESGVYEQYV. For the CDR3, the DNA is TGTGCCAGCAGCTTAGAGTCAGGGGTTTACGAGCAGTACGTC.

J is TRBJ2-3 and V is TRBV5-1; perhaps TRBD1 as D (6 bases). The V end was cut by 4 bases, the J end by 4 bases, with 19 bases between. This CDR3 region has 16 residues. From germline, CDR1 is SGHRS and CDR2 YFSETQ. Written as DNA, the CDR3 is TGCGCCAGCAGCACTGGGGACACTCGGTCGGCAGATACGCAGTATTTT. This encodes CASSTGDTRSADTQYF. Variable domain in full (rest from reference TRBV5-1 and TRBJ2-3): KAGVTQTPRYLIKTRGQQVTLSCSPISGHRSVSWYQQTPGQGLQFLFEYFSETQRNKGNFPGRFSGRQFSNSRSEMNVSTLELGDSALYLCASSTGDTRSADTQYFGPGTRLTVL.

This chain's CDR3 is CASSAGTLDREQYF. CDR3 nucleotides: TGTGCCAGCAGCGCCGGGACCCTGGATAGGGAGCAGTACTTC. The chain combines TRBV9 with TRBJ2-7, with D perhaps TRBD1 or TRBD2 (5 bases each). The CDR3 has 14 residues. Between the trimmed V and J ends, which lost 3 bases and 7 bases, there was a span of 17 bases. CDR1 SGDLS and CDR2 YYNGEE come from the germline V gene.

The chain carries TRBV2 and TRBJ2-5, with 8 bases fitting TRBD2. This CDR3 region has 13 residues. In germline, CDR1 is SNHLY, CDR2 FYNNEI. The J segment lost 2 bases and the V segment lost 6 bases, leaving 2 bases of the junction unmatched. The CDR3 sequence: CASSRGGQETQYF. The CDR3 bases are TGTGCCAGCAGCCGGGGGGGTCAAGAGACCCAGTACTTC.

The J gene is TRBJ1-1, the V gene TRBV5-1, with 8 bases identical to TRBD1. Germline CDR1 and CDR2: SGHRS and YFSETQ. V lost 4 bases, J lost 1 base, and 9 bases stayed unmatched. The CDR3 covers 16 residues. The CDR3 DNA is TGCGCCAGCAGCCTGGACAGGGATCGAGGGAACACTGAAGCTTTCTTT. Its translation: CASSLDRDRGNTEAFF.

The genes are TRBV18 and TRBJ1-2, with D unclear. There are 14 residues in the CDR3. The V gene lost 0 bases and the J gene lost 0 bases, with 5 bases spanning the gap. Germline V gives CDR1 KGHSH, CDR2 LQKENI. Here the CDR3 reads CASSPPSSNYGYTF. CDR3 DNA: TGTGCCAGCTCACCACCCAGCTCTAACTATGGCTACACCTTC. Drawing the rest from reference TRBV18 and TRBJ1-2, the complete variable domain is NAGVMQNPRHLVRRRGQEARLRCSPMKGHSHVYWYRQLPEEGLKFMVYLQKENIIDESGMPKERFSAEFPKEGPSILRIQQVVRGDSAAYFCASSPPSSNYGYTFGSGTRLTVV.

The V call is TRBV2, the J call TRBJ1-5, with 9 nucleotides matching TRBD1. Trimming took 6 bases from V and 9 from J; bases not matched to a gene: 18. CDR1 SNHLY and CDR2 FYNNEI come from the germline V gene. The CDR3 covers 17 residues. CDR3 sequence reads: CASSPGTGPSSSLPQHF. As DNA, the CDR3 is TGTGCCAGCAGCCCCGGGACAGGGCCCAGTTCTTCTCTGCCCCAGCATTTT.